The 23 T cell receptor beta chains below all came from one sample that was sequenced in a study of T cell responses to AZD1222 COVID-19 vaccine. The protocol was immunoSEQ multiplex PCR, while the TCRdb copy is restricted to in-frame clones and leaves out a portion. The table has about 56,000 clones, approximately 83% seen once. The material sequenced was peripheral blood, taken on day 0 of AZD1222 vaccination. The receptors come from an adult in good health.

The table lists this clone with a count of one. The gene calls are TRBV15 and TRBJ1-4; D is unclear. CDR3 size: 14 residues. V lost 3 bases, J lost 0 bases, and 5 bases lay in between. Germline-derived CDR1 and CDR2 are LNHNV and YYDKDF (reference sequence). In DNA, the CDR3 is TGTGCCACCAGCAGGGGAGCAACTAATGAAAAACTGTTTTTT. It yields the protein CATSRGATNEKLFF.

The chain is built from TRBV6-5 and TRBJ2-1; 12 nucleotides align to TRBD2. Germline V gene sequence: CDR1 MNHEY, CDR2 SVGAGI. J gave up 10 bases and V 6 bases, and 4 bases lay outside the gene matches. The CDR3 runs 13 residues. As DNA, the CDR3 is TGTGCCAGCAGGGGACTAGCGGGCGGGGAGCAGTTCTTC. This translates into CASRGLAGGEQFF.

The V and J genes are TRBV5-1 and TRBJ1-1; D gene uncertain. The CDR3 is 15 residues long. Germline CDR1 SGHRS, CDR2 YFSETQ. V dropped 0 bases and J dropped 0 bases, with 9 bases sitting between them. The CDR3 sequence is CASSLAGIMNTEAFF. Here the CDR3 DNA reads TGCGCCAGCAGCTTGGCCGGGATTATGAACACTGAAGCTTTCTTT.

The rearrangement uses TRBV19 and TRBJ2-1; D is uncertain. The CDR3 runs 13 residues. V was cut by 3 bases and J by 9 bases, with 12 bases left in between. Germline CDR1 is LNHDA and CDR2 is SQIVND (reference sequence). CDR3 sequence: CASSIREMGEQFF. The CDR3 nucleotides read TGTGCCAGTAGTATTCGAGAAATGGGTGAGCAGTTCTTC.

There are a few counts of this clone. The chain is built from TRBV18 and TRBJ2-1; D gene uncertain. The CDR3 contains 16 residues. CDR1 and CDR2 (germline): KGHSH, LQKENI. V dropped 2 bases and J dropped 2 bases, with 13 bases sitting between them. The CDR3 coding sequence is TGTGCCAGCTCACCATACGTGCAGGTTACCTACAATGAGCAGTTCTTC. Amino acid sequence: CASSPYVQVTYNEQFF.

The rearrangement uses TRBV27 and TRBJ2-7, with 9 positions matching TRBD1. Germline-derived CDR1 and CDR2 are MNHEY and SMNVEV (reference sequence). Trimming removed 4 bases from V and 4 bases from J; junction bases left unmatched: 11. This CDR3 has 16 residues. CDR3 sequence reads: CASSSTPGQGGYEQYF. For the CDR3, the DNA is TGTGCCAGCAGTTCCACCCCGGGACAGGGTGGGTACGAGCAGTACTTC.

The genes are TRBV12-3 or TRBV12-4 and TRBJ1-2; tentative D call: TRBD1 (6 bases). This CDR3 is 13 amino acids long. V lost 4 bases, J lost 8 bases, and 14 bases lay in between. The CDR3 region is CASSSQGMVGYTF. Written as DNA, the CDR3 is TGTGCCAGCAGTTCCCAGGGGATGGTCGGCTACACCTTC.

The genes are TRBV5-8 and TRBJ1-2; D is perhaps TRBD1 (6 bases). Germline CDR1 reads SGHTS; CDR2 reads YDEGEE. This CDR3 spans 16 amino acids. V was clipped by 4 bases and J by 0 bases, with 16 bases between them. CDR3 residues: CASSSLGGRTNYGYTF. CDR3 DNA: TGTGCCAGCAGCAGCCTAGGGGGGAGAACTAACTATGGCTACACCTTC.

This sequence joins TRBV5-1 and TRBJ1-6; 10 nucleotides match TRBD1. Germline V gene lookup returns CDR1 SGHRS and CDR2 YFSETQ. Germline trimming cut 4 bases from V and 7 bases from J; bases unmatched to any gene: 5. This CDR3 contains 15 residues. The CDR3 nucleotides read TGCGCCAGCAGCGAGGGACAGGGGAGGAATTCACCCCTCCACTTT. This encodes CASSEGQGRNSPLHF. Together with reference TRBV5-1 and TRBJ1-6, the CDR3 gives the full variable domain: KAGVTQTPRYLIKTRGQQVTLSCSPISGHRSVSWYQQTPGQGLQFLFEYFSETQRNKGNFPGRFSGRQFSNSRSEMNVSTLELGDSALYLCASSEGQGRNSPLHFGNGTRLTVT.

This clone occurred once. V is TRBV5-1 and J is TRBJ1-1; 7 bases are shared with TRBD1. CDR1 and CDR2 (germline): SGHRS, YFSETQ. Germline trimming cut 4 bases from V and 5 bases from J; bases unmatched to any gene: 8. This CDR3 spans 14 amino acids. CDR3 amino acids: CASSTGQRGTEAFF. The DNA for the CDR3 is TGCGCCAGCAGCACGGGACAGAGGGGGACTGAAGCTTTCTTT.

The chain combines TRBV7-9 with TRBJ1-4, with TRBD1 as a possible D gene (5 bases). The V end lost 5 bases, the J end lost 6 bases, and 16 bases lay between the germline ends. Per germline, CDR1 SEHNR and CDR2 FQNEAQ (reference sequence). CDR3 length equals 15 residues. The CDR3 here is CASSLRGTVDEKLFF. The DNA of the CDR3 is TGTGCCAGCAGCCTCCGCGGGACGGTCGATGAAAAACTGTTTTTT.

This clone turned up a few times. This chain joins TRBV7-9 and TRBJ1-6, with D unresolved. The CDR3 contains 12 residues. Germline values: CDR1 SEHNR, CDR2 FQNEAQ (reference sequence). The V end lost 1 base, the J end lost 11 bases, and 6 bases lay between the germline ends. CDR3 in DNA: TGTGCCAGCAGCTTAGACAAGGCACCCCTCCACTTT. Its protein is CASSLDKAPLHF.

The sample holds one count of this clone. The rearrangement uses TRBV12-3 or TRBV12-4 and TRBJ1-2; 7 nucleotides align to TRBD1. J gave up 8 bases and V 6 bases, and 9 bases lay outside the gene matches. There are 13 residues in the CDR3. The CDR3: CASRTGTASGYTF. Written as DNA, the CDR3 is TGTGCCAGCAGGACCGGGACAGCCAGCGGCTACACCTTC.

This clone was observed a handful of times. This chain joins TRBV11-2 and TRBJ2-5, with D unresolved. Trimming removed 5 bases from V and 5 bases from J, with 9 bases in between. The germline V gene encodes CDR1 SGHAT and CDR2 FQNNGV. The CDR3 totals 12 residues. The CDR3 DNA is TGTGCCAGCAGCCTCCTTGAGGAGACCCAGTACTTC. It is translated as CASSLLEETQYF.

This chain links TRBV5-1 with TRBJ2-1, with a weak D call TRBD2 (7 bases). With 4 bases removed from V and 5 bases from J, the gap between germline ends came to 19 bases. The CDR3 has 16 amino acids. From germline, CDR1 is SGHRS and CDR2 YFSETQ. The CDR3 sequence: CASSLEGGILDNEQFF. The CDR3 nucleotides read TGCGCCAGCAGCCTAGAGGGGGGGATTTTGGACAATGAGCAGTTCTTC.

The chain employs TRBV5-4 and TRBJ2-5; 10 bases are a match to TRBD2. Germline V lookup: CDR1 SGHNT, CDR2 YYREEE (reference sequence). This CDR3 has 16 amino acids. J was trimmed by 1 base and V by 0 bases; bases with no gene match: 3. CDR3: CASSLARTSGQETQYF. Here the CDR3 DNA reads TGTGCCAGCAGCTTGGCCAGGACTAGCGGCCAAGAGACCCAGTACTTC.

This chain uses TRBV5-1 with TRBJ2-7; D tentatively reads TRBD1 or TRBD2 (6 bases each). The CDR3 covers 14 residues. V shed 3 bases and J shed 6 bases, with 16 bases lying between them. The germline V gene has CDR1 SGHRS and CDR2 YFSETQ. CDR3 coding DNA: TGCGCCAGCAGCTCGAAGGGGGGCTCGGTCGAGCAGTACTTC. Translating it yields CASSSKGGSVEQYF.

The CDR3 region has the DNA TGCGCCAGCAGCTTGGAACCACTCTCCTACGAGCAGTACTTC. The encoded protein is CASSLEPLSYEQYF. This chain joins TRBV5-1 and TRBJ2-7, with D unclear. The CDR3 is 14 amino acids. V lost 0 bases and J 0 bases, leaving 7 bases between the germline ends. Germline CDR1 and CDR2: SGHRS and YFSETQ.

V is TRBV12-3 or TRBV12-4 and J is TRBJ2-2, with D uncertain. V gave up 1 base and J gave up 5 bases, with 5 bases separating them. CDR3 length: 13 residues. CDR3 loop: CASSLVRTGELFF. The CDR3 region has the DNA TGTGCCAGCAGTTTAGTACGGACCGGGGAGCTGTTTTTT.

The chain recombines TRBV28 with TRBJ1-3; D ambiguous. This CDR3 comprises 14 residues. The ends were cut back, 6 bases at V and 0 bases at J, with 9 bases in the middle. Germline-derived CDR1 and CDR2 are MDHEN and SYDVKM. DNA of the CDR3: TGTGCCAGCAGGGACGTCCCCTCTGGAAACACCATATATTTT. This codes for CASRDVPSGNTIYF.

This chain uses TRBV5-1 with TRBJ1-2; D gene ambiguous. Germline assignment: CDR1 SGHRS and CDR2 YFSETQ. Trimming left V 0 bases short and J 7 bases short, with 10 bases between. The CDR3 spans 13 residues. The DNA for the CDR3 is TGCGCCAGCAGCTTGGTCGCGGTAATTGGCTACACCTTC. As protein: CASSLVAVIGYTF.

This chain connects TRBV15 to TRBJ1-6, with D unresolved. The CDR3 covers 13 residues. Trimming took 8 bases from V and 0 from J, leaving 5 bases between them. Germline lookup yields CDR1 LNHNV and CDR2 YYDKDF (reference sequence). The CDR3 reads CATPSSYNSPLHF. The CDR3 DNA follows: TGTGCCACCCCTAGCTCCTATAATTCACCCCTCCACTTT. The full variable domain, completed using reference TRBV15 and TRBJ1-6, is DAMVIQNPRYQVTQFGKPVTLSCSQTLNHNVMYWYQQKSSQAPKLLFHYYDKDFNNEADTPDNFQSRRPNTSFCFLDIRSPGLGDTAMYLCATPSSYNSPLHFGNGTRLTVT.

The V and J genes are TRBV11-2 and TRBJ2-3; 12 bases fit TRBD2. The junction had 15 bases not matched to a gene; V was cut back by 5 bases and J by 6 bases. The CDR3 has 18 residues. CDR1 and CDR2 (germline): SGHAT, FQNNGV. CDR3 sequence (DNA): TGTGCCAGCAGCGCCCTATGGGCTAGCGGGGGGGGCCCGGATACGCAGTATTTT. Amino acid sequence: CASSALWASGGGPDTQYF.